The table lists the clone carrying this T cell receptor (beta chain) with a few counts. The data were produced by immunoSEQ multiplex PCR, yet TCRdb's version contains in-frame clones alone and is incomplete. The table includes just over 150,000 clones, approximately 90% detected once. The CDR3 is 15 amino acids. Germline lookup yields CDR1 SNHLY and CDR2 FYNNEI. J lost 0 bases, V lost 7 bases, and 8 bases had no gene match. Participants were aged roughly 18 to 90 years from more than 20 US areas. Participant-reported clinical history was the basis for cohort assignment. The entry originates in a study of blood T cell repertoires in COVID-19.

This TCR was recovered from a woman aged 50 to 65 who had recovered from COVID-19. Sequenced sample: PBMCs or T cells enriched from blood (not recorded which). The rearrangement uses TRBV2 and TRBJ1-1; 7 positions agree with TRBD1. The CDR3 DNA reads TGTGCCAGCACCCGATCACAGGGGATGAACACTGAAGCTTTCTTT. This sequence encodes CASTRSQGMNTEAFF.